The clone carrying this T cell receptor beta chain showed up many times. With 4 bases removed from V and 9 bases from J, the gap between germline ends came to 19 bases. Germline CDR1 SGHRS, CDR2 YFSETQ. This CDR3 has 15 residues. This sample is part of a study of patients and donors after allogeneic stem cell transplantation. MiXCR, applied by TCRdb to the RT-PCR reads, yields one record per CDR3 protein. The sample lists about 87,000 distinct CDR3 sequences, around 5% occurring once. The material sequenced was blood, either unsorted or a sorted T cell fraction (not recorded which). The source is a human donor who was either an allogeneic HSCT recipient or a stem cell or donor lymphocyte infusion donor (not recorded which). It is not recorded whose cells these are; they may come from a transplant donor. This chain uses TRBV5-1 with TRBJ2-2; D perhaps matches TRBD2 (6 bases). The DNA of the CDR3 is TGCGCCAGCAGCCCAGCCCTCCGACGGGAGCGGGAGCTGTTTTTT. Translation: CASSPALRRERELFF.